The clone carrying this T cell receptor (beta chain) was counted ten times or more. What it binds is not known. Quantitative 5'-RACE with molecular barcodes produced the TCR beta libraries. TCRdb reprocessed the 5' RACE reads with MiXCR, giving one entry per CDR3 protein. The table shows about 240,000 distinct CDR3 sequences, with approximately 11% occurring only once. This entry belongs to a study of CD8 T cells in ankylosing spondylitis. Whole-study findings and limits: In the blood and synovial fluid of reactive arthritis, some motif variants had been previously reported. Reportedly, matched ankylosing spondylitis synovial fluid was significantly enriched for disease-linked clones.

CDR1 is SGDLS and CDR2 is YYNGEE in the germline V gene. The V segment lost 7 bases and the J segment 4 bases; nucleotides outside the gene matches: 5. CDR3 length: 13 amino acids. The TCR was taken from a male donor with ankylosing spondylitis or in good health (not recorded which). This chain connects TRBV9 to TRBJ1-1, with 9 bases matching TRBD1. Sequencing used blood, either unsorted or a sorted T cell fraction (not recorded which). This CDR3 reads CASGQGTGTEAFF. In nucleotides, the CDR3 is TGTGCCAGCGGACAGGGGACGGGCACTGAAGCTTTCTTT. Full variable domain (missing parts from reference TRBV9 and TRBJ1-1): DSGVTQTPKHLITATGQRVTLRCSPRSGDLSVYWYQQSLDQGLQFLIQYYNGEERAKGNILERFSAQQFPDLHSELNLSSLELGDSALYFCASGQGTGTEAFFGQGTRLTVV.